Shown below are 18 T cell receptor beta chains from a single sample sequenced in a study of identical twins. Each CDR3 protein gets one entry after TCRdb re-called the 5' RACE reads with MiXCR. The sample records a few hundred thousand distinct CDR3 sequences, roughly 13% being singletons. These data were also reused for a study on yellow fever vaccine responses in identical twins.

The sample comprised CD4+ T cells sorted from blood. All receptors come from a woman aged 18-35 years in good health.

This clonotype was picked up many times. This chain uses TRBV29-1 with TRBJ2-5; D tentatively reads TRBD1 or TRBD2 (5 bases each). The V gene's germline CDR1 is SQVTM and CDR2 ANQGSEA. CDR3 length equals 14 residues. Trimming took off 3 bases at V and 4 bases at J, with 15 bases between the two ends. The CDR3 DNA follows: TGCAGCGTTGATAGGGACCTGGGAACAGAGACCCAGTACTTC. It codes for CSVDRDLGTETQYF. Full variable domain (rest looked up from reference TRBV29-1 and TRBJ2-5): SAVISQKPSRDICQRGTSLTIQCQVDSQVTMMFWYRQQPGQSLTLIATANQGSEATYESGFVIDKFPISRPNLTFSTLTVSNMSPEDSSIYLCSVDRDLGTETQYFGPGTRLLVL.

This clonotype occurred many times. This chain links TRBV12-3 or TRBV12-4 with TRBJ2-7, with TRBD2 matching over 8 bases. This CDR3 is built from 12 residues. The junction had 5 bases not matched to a gene; V was cut back by 7 bases and J by 6 bases. CDR3 loop: CASIGAGAEQYF. The CDR3 bases are TGTGCCAGCATTGGAGCGGGAGCCGAGCAGTACTTC.

This rearrangement joins TRBV24-1 to TRBJ2-7, with D perhaps matching TRBD1 or TRBD2 (5 bases each). V lost 3 bases and J lost 3, with 11 bases in between. Looked up from germline, CDR1 is KGHDR and CDR2 is SFDVKD. The CDR3 contains 14 residues. As DNA, the CDR3 is TGTGCCACCAGTGATCCGGGACGTGGCTACGAGCAGTACTTC. This gives the protein CATSDPGRGYEQYF.

This clonotype was observed a single time. V is TRBV5-1 and J is TRBJ2-6; D is possibly TRBD2 (5 bases). CDR3 length: 16 residues. Trimming took off 0 bases at V and 4 bases at J, with 11 bases between the two ends. Germline CDR1 is SGHRS and CDR2 is YFSETQ. CDR3 residues: CASSLAGVGGANVLTF. CDR3 nucleotides: TGCGCCAGCAGCTTGGCCGGGGTTGGAGGGGCCAACGTCCTGACTTTC.

A few counts support this clonotype. As DNA, the CDR3 is TGTGCCAGCAGTTATAGCGGGGTCACAGATACGCAGTATTTT. Protein product: CASSYSGVTDTQYF. J is TRBJ2-3 and V is TRBV11-3; 8 positions agree with TRBD2. Germline V gene lookup returns CDR1 SGHNT and CDR2 YENEEA. The trim removed 6 bases at V and 2 bases at J, leaving 4 bases unmatched. This CDR3 is 14 amino acids long.

This clonotype has ten or more counts. The rearrangement uses TRBV11-2 and TRBJ2-4; D gene uncertain. Germline assignment: CDR1 SGHAT and CDR2 FQNNGV. The CDR3 is 11 amino acids. The V end lost 1 base, the J end lost 7 bases, and 2 bases lay between the germline ends. The CDR3 protein is CASSLGNIQYF. The DNA of the CDR3 is TGTGCCAGCAGCTTAGGGAACATTCAGTACTTC.

The gene calls are TRBV7-2 and TRBJ2-5, with 8 bases lining up with TRBD2. CDR3 length: 17 amino acids. CDR1 is SGHTA, CDR2 FQGNSA, per germline. J lost 5 bases, V lost 5 bases, and 16 bases had no gene match. The CDR3 nucleotides read TGTGCCAGCAGCCCCGGGGCTTCTAGCTCGGGAGGGGAGACCCAGTACTTC. It is translated as CASSPGASSSGGETQYF.

This clonotype was counted between two and nine times. The genes are TRBV29-1 and TRBJ2-1; 9 nucleotides match TRBD1. This CDR3 has 13 residues. CDR1 and CDR2 (germline): SQVTM, ANQGSEA. The CDR3 DNA reads TGCACCTCCGCGGGACAGGGAGTCGGAGAGCAGTTCTTC. As protein: CTSAGQGVGEQFF.

The genes are TRBV28 and TRBJ1-2; TRBD1 agrees at 11 bases. With V trimmed by 5 bases and J by 6 bases, 8 bases remained unmatched. The CDR3 sequence is 15 residues long. Germline values: CDR1 MDHEN, CDR2 SYDVKM. The CDR3 DNA is TGTGCCAGCAGTCGCGTTTGGGGACAGGGGGATGGCTACACCTTC. Its translation: CASSRVWGQGDGYTF.

The chain links TRBV28 to TRBJ2-4; D remains unclear. V lost 5 bases and J 7 bases, leaving 12 bases between the germline ends. CDR1 and CDR2 (germline): MDHEN, SYDVKM. The CDR3 consists of 13 residues. The CDR3 reads CASSGFLRNIQYF. The CDR3 nucleotides are TGTGCCAGCAGTGGGTTCTTAAGGAACATTCAGTACTTC.

The rearrangement links TRBV6-1 to TRBJ2-4, with D possibly TRBD2 on 5 matching bases. Trimming stripped 5 bases from V and 5 bases from J, with 13 bases between. CDR3 length: 14 amino acids. Looked up from germline, CDR1 is MNHNS and CDR2 is SASEGT. DNA for the CDR3: TGTGCCAGCAGTCCCCGGGATTTGGAAAACATTCAGTACTTC. It specifies CASSPRDLENIQYF.

The chain couples TRBV12-3 or TRBV12-4 to TRBJ2-3; D is perhaps TRBD1 or TRBD2 (6 bases each). V lost 3 bases and J lost 1, with 11 bases in between. The CDR3 contains 15 residues. The CDR3 DNA is TGTGCCAGCAGTTTTTCCGGGGGCCGCACAGATACGCAGTATTTT. It specifies CASSFSGGRTDTQYF.

In this sample, this clonotype turned up a few times. This chain connects TRBV11-2 to TRBJ2-1, with a tentative D call TRBD2 (6 bases). This CDR3 region has 13 residues. V was cut by 6 bases and J by 8 bases, with 14 bases left in between. CDR1 is SGHAT, CDR2 FQNNGV, per germline. Here the CDR3 reads CASRSGLPYEQFF. Here the CDR3 DNA reads TGTGCCAGCAGGTCAGGACTACCCTATGAGCAGTTCTTC.

This clonotype was observed at least ten times. V gene TRBV6-2 or TRBV6-3 combines with J gene TRBJ2-5; unclear D gene. Germline CDR1 reads MNHEY; CDR2 reads SVGEGT. V was pared by 5 bases and J by 1 base, with 14 bases between. The CDR3 spans 15 residues. The CDR3 sequence is CASSLEFGTQETQYF. DNA for the CDR3: TGTGCCAGCAGTCTTGAGTTTGGTACCCAAGAGACCCAGTACTTC.

This clonotype showed up many times. The CDR3 bases are TGCAGTGCTAGACTCGCGGGGGCCACAGATACGCAGTATTTT. Translated, it gives CSARLAGATDTQYF. The chain carries TRBV20-1 and TRBJ2-3, with D tentatively TRBD2 (7 bases). V was shortened by 2 bases and J by 2 bases, with 11 bases between the two germline ends. This CDR3 region has 14 residues. Germline-derived CDR1 and CDR2 are DFQATT and SNEGSKA (reference sequence).

This clonotype was detected a few times. The rearrangement uses TRBV27 and TRBJ2-1, with 12 bases aligning to TRBD2. The junction had 9 bases not matched to a gene; V was cut back by 5 bases and J by 4 bases. This CDR3 contains 17 residues. Germline CDR1 is MNHEY and CDR2 is SMNVEV (reference sequence). The CDR3 region has the DNA TGTGCCAGCAGTAGACTAGCGGGGGCTAAAGGTTACAATGAGCAGTTCTTC. It is translated as CASSRLAGAKGYNEQFF.

In its sample, this clonotype was seen a few times. The V and J genes are TRBV11-1 and TRBJ2-1, with 8 nucleotides matching TRBD2. Germline-derived CDR1 and CDR2 are SGHAT and FQDESV (reference sequence). The length of the CDR3 is 16 residues. J was trimmed by 3 bases and V by 5 bases; bases with no gene match: 9. In nucleotides, the CDR3 is TGTGCCAGCAGCCCCTCAGGGGCGGGGGGCTACAATGAGCAGTTCTTC. Translating gives CASSPSGAGGYNEQFF. The full variable domain, its missing parts supplied by reference TRBV11-1 and TRBJ2-1, is EAEVAQSPRYKITEKSQAVAFWCDPISGHATLYWYRQILGQGPELLVQFQDESVVDDSQLPKDRFSAERLKGVDSTLKIQPAELGDSAMYLCASSPSGAGGYNEQFFGPGTRLTVL.

This clonotype has only a few counts. The chain couples TRBV5-1 to TRBJ2-3; 7 nucleotides match TRBD1. The junction had 7 bases not matched to a gene; V was cut back by 0 bases and J by 6 bases. In germline, CDR1 is SGHRS, CDR2 YFSETQ. The CDR3 is 15 residues long. The CDR3 DNA reads TGCGCCAGCAGCTTGGCAGGGGACAGAATGGATACGCAGTATTTT. Encoded protein: CASSLAGDRMDTQYF.